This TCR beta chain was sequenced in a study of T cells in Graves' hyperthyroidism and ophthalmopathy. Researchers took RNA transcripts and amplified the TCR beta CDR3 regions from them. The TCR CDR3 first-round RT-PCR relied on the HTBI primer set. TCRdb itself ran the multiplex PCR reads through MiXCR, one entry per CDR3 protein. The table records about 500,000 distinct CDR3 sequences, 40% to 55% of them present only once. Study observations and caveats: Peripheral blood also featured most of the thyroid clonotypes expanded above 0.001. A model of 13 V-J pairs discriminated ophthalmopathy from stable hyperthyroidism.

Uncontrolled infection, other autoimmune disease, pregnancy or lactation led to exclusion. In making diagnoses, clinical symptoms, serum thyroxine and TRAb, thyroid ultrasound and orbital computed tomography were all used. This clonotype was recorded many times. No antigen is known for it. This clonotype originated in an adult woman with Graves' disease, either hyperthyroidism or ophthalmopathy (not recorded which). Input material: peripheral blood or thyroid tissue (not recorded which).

CDR3: CAISSSVNTEAFF. The CDR3 DNA reads as TGTGCCATCAGTTCGTCGGTGAACACTGAAGCTTTCTTT. The chain joins TRBV10-3 to TRBJ1-1; unclear D gene. The CDR3 length is 13 residues. V was pared by 5 bases and J by 0 bases, with 7 bases between. CDR1 and CDR2 (germline): ENHRY, SYGVKD.